This T cell receptor beta chain was retrieved from a study of cytomegalovirus exposure and HLA in healthy donors. General study results and limits: A link between a missense DCLRE1C variant and TCR beta V- and J-gene trimming emerged from a later analysis. Listed as cytomegalovirus-associated were 150 or so TCR beta chains.

On this clone itself: Its antigen remains unidentified.

It was with 60 Vbeta and 13 Jbeta primers that the PCR ran. The repertoire was sequenced with immunoSEQ multiplex PCR; TCRdb's copy has only in-frame clones and lacks some. The sample shows roughly 54,000 clones, approximately 70% of them seen only once. The germline CDR1 and CDR2 sequences are LNHDA and SQIVND (reference sequence). The CDR3 runs 15 residues. J lost 5 bases, V lost 5 bases, and 8 bases had no gene match. The sequencing input was PBMCs. The origin of this receptor is a woman in her sixties or seventies in good health and CMV-seropositive. The chain joins TRBV19 to TRBJ1-5; 8 nucleotides line up with TRBD1. CDR3 DNA: TGTGCCAGTAGTGCCGGACAGGGTGGGGATCAGCCCCAGCATTTT. Its translation is CASSAGQGGDQPQHF.